The 23 T cell receptor beta chains given below trace back to one sample, sequenced in a study of T-cell reconstitution after alpha-beta-depleted transplantation in children. Unique molecular identifiers were incorporated when the TCRbeta library was constructed. From the PCR reads, TCRdb called clonotypes with MiXCR, one entry per CDR3 protein. The data show some 490,000 distinct CDR3 sequences, approximately 12% seen once. Sequences were derived from PBMCs from the stem cell graft donor, sampled from the stem cell graft. The origin of the receptors is a human donor who donated a stem cell graft to a child with combined immunodeficiency.

This rearrangement joins TRBV12-3 or TRBV12-4 to TRBJ1-2, with D uncertain. The CDR3 is 13 residues long. V dropped 6 bases and J dropped 4 bases, with 12 bases sitting between them. This CDR3 reads CASSESGAYGYTF. The CDR3 DNA is TGTGCCAGCAGCGAGTCAGGAGCCTATGGCTACACCTTC.

This clonotype was counted many times. V and J are TRBV5-4 and TRBJ2-1; D remains ambiguous. V lost 3 bases and J lost 3, with 7 bases in between. Germline-derived CDR1 and CDR2 are SGHNT and YYREEE (reference sequence). This CDR3 comprises 13 residues. For the CDR3, the DNA is TGTGCCAGCAGCTCCCTGAACTACAATGAGCAGTTCTTC. Residues: CASSSLNYNEQFF.

The sample holds a few counts of this clonotype. J is TRBJ2-3 and V is TRBV20-1; 13 bases map to TRBD2. Trimming cost V 1 base and J 7 bases; bases outside gene matches: 2. Germline V gene data show CDR1 as DFQATT and CDR2 as SNEGSKA (reference sequence). The CDR3 consists of 14 residues. DNA of the CDR3: TGCAGTGCTAGAGGGACTAGCGGGAGAAATACGCAGTATTTT. It translates to CSARGTSGRNTQYF.

This clonotype was counted ten times or more. The V call is TRBV6-5, the J call TRBJ2-1; TRBD1 might be the D (6 bases). This CDR3 is 12 amino acids long. Germline V gene data show CDR1 as MNHEY and CDR2 as SVGAGI. Trimming left V 6 bases short and J 9 bases short, with 12 bases between. Here the CDR3 DNA reads TGTGCCAGCAGCTACAGGGATGGTGAGCAGTTCTTC. The encoded protein is CASSYRDGEQFF.

This chain uses TRBV11-3 with TRBJ1-1; a weak D match, TRBD1 (6 bases). The germline gives CDR1 SGHNT, CDR2 YENEEA. Trimming cost V 4 bases and J 5 bases, with 11 bases left between them. CDR3 length: 13 residues. The DNA for the CDR3 is TGTGCCAGCAGCTCCTCAGGGGAAACTGAAGCTTTCTTT. It yields the protein CASSSSGETEAFF.

The chain joins TRBV20-1 to TRBJ2-7; TRBD1 matches at 10 bases. There are 14 residues in the CDR3. From germline, CDR1 is DFQATT and CDR2 SNEGSKA (reference sequence). V was clipped by 1 base and J by 7 bases; unmatched bases: 7. The CDR3 DNA reads TGCAGTGCTAGAGTACGGGACAGGGGATGGGAGCAGTACTTC. Amino acids: CSARVRDRGWEQYF.

V usage is TRBV2 and J usage is TRBJ2-1; 7 bases align to TRBD2. CDR1 SNHLY and CDR2 FYNNEI come from the germline V gene. CDR3 size: 16 residues. The V segment lost 8 bases and the J segment 2 bases; nucleotides outside the gene matches: 12. In DNA form, the CDR3 reads TGTGCCAGCTATCCTCAAGCGGGGCCCACCTACAATGAGCAGTTCTTC. Protein: CASYPQAGPTYNEQFF.

This clonotype was seen a few times. This chain joins TRBV12-3 or TRBV12-4 and TRBJ2-1; 10 bases map to TRBD2. The length of the CDR3 is 16 residues. J gave up 9 bases and V 1 base, and 9 bases lay outside the gene matches. The DNA of the CDR3 is TGTGCCAGCAGTTTAGGGCCAGCGGGGGGGCCAGTTGAGCAGTTCTTC. Protein: CASSLGPAGGPVEQFF.

The gene calls are TRBV27 and TRBJ2-2; the match to TRBD2 covers 11 bases. The V segment lost 5 bases and the J segment 5 bases; nucleotides outside the gene matches: 7. The germline V gene encodes CDR1 MNHEY and CDR2 SMNVEV (reference sequence). The CDR3 has 16 residues. Here the CDR3 DNA reads TGTGCCAGCAGTCCTAAGACTAGCGGGGTTACCGGGGAGCTGTTTTTT. This codes for CASSPKTSGVTGELFF.

The sample holds a few counts of this clonotype. This chain uses TRBV12-3 or TRBV12-4 with TRBJ2-3; TRBD2 aligns across 12 bases. V trimming: 8 bases; J trimming: 5 bases; junction bases outside the gene matches: 8. The length of the CDR3 is 15 residues. CDR3 sequence: CASDLTGLAGDTQYF. The CDR3 DNA reads TGTGCCAGCGACCTTACGGGACTAGCGGGAGATACGCAGTATTTT.

This clonotype was recorded a few times. V usage is TRBV12-3 or TRBV12-4 and J usage is TRBJ2-1; the D gene is possibly TRBD1 (7 bases). Trimming left V 3 bases short and J 3 bases short, with 12 bases between. The CDR3 runs 15 residues. Written as DNA, the CDR3 is TGTGCCAGCAGTTTGAGACAGGGAGGCTACAATGAGCAGTTCTTC. It is translated as CASSLRQGGYNEQFF.

The V and J genes are TRBV5-1 and TRBJ1-1, with D perhaps matching TRBD1 (6 bases). The germline gives CDR1 SGHRS, CDR2 YFSETQ. V lost 4 bases, J lost 3 bases, and 13 bases lay in between. CDR3 length equals 14 residues. In nucleotides, the CDR3 is TGCGCCAGCAGCCGACAGGCCCCGGACACTGAAGCTTTCTTT. It is translated as CASSRQAPDTEAFF.

The chain couples TRBV4-3 to TRBJ2-7, with TRBD1 matching 9 bases. With V trimmed by 0 bases and J by 0 bases, 6 bases remained unmatched. This CDR3 is 17 amino acids long. In germline, CDR1 is LGHNA, CDR2 YSLEER. CDR3 DNA: TGCGCCAGCAGCCAAGATTTAGGGACAGGGCCCTCCTACGAGCAGTACTTC. Amino acids: CASSQDLGTGPSYEQYF.

This clonotype appeared many times. The chain joins TRBV29-1 to TRBJ2-1; no clear D. CDR1 is SQVTM, CDR2 ANQGSEA, per germline. The CDR3 length is 13 residues. V was cut by 2 bases and J by 4 bases, with 9 bases left in between. The CDR3 DNA follows: TGCAGCGTTGAACGGGCGGATTACAATGAGCAGTTCTTC. As protein: CSVERADYNEQFF.

This clonotype has at least ten counts. This chain joins TRBV24-1 and TRBJ2-5, with D perhaps assigned TRBD1 or TRBD2 (5 bases each). The CDR3 contains 16 residues. V lost 2 bases and J 4 bases, leaving 16 bases between the germline ends. The germline V gene has CDR1 KGHDR and CDR2 SFDVKD. Here the CDR3 DNA reads TGTGCCACCAGTGATTCAGGGAACCTCGGGACAGAGACCCAGTACTTC. As protein: CATSDSGNLGTETQYF.

This clonotype was detected only a few times. V gene TRBV15 combines with J gene TRBJ1-5; 11 positions match TRBD1. V lost 4 bases to trimming and J lost 6 bases; unmatched junction nucleotides: 5. CDR1 is LNHNV and CDR2 is YYDKDF in the germline V gene (reference sequence). The CDR3 sequence is 15 residues long. CDR3 region: CATSIQGQGAQPQHF. The CDR3 DNA is TGTGCCACCAGCATTCAAGGACAGGGGGCTCAGCCCCAGCATTTT.

This clonotype was observed a few times. The genes are TRBV7-3 and TRBJ2-1; the match to TRBD2 covers 7 bases. The junction had 5 bases not matched to a gene; V was cut back by 0 bases and J by 6 bases. In germline, CDR1 is SGHTA, CDR2 FQGTGA. CDR3 size: 15 residues. The CDR3 nucleotides are TGTGCCAGCAGCTTAACCCCAGCTAGCGGCAATGAGCAGTTCTTC. This sequence encodes CASSLTPASGNEQFF.

The CDR3 sequence: CASSLSPGHEQYF. DNA for the CDR3: TGTGCCAGCAGCCTATCCCCCGGGCACGAGCAGTACTTC. This chain connects TRBV11-2 to TRBJ2-7; unclear D gene. The CDR3 covers 13 residues. CDR1 and CDR2 (germline): SGHAT, FQNNGV. Trimming removed 5 bases from V and 5 bases from J, with 13 bases in between.

The chain joins TRBV21-1 to TRBJ2-4; the table assigns TRBD1, which was not confirmed against the DNA. TRBV21-1 is given as a pseudogene. This CDR3 has 20 residues. This CDR3 reads CASSKDGDSNSGLAKNIQYF. The CDR3, as DNA: TGTGCCAGCAGCAAAGACGGGGACAGCAACTCGGGGCTAGCCAAAAACATTCAGTACTTC.

This clonotype has a count of ten or more. The chain joins TRBV12-3 or TRBV12-4 to TRBJ2-7, with no clear D. Trimming cost V 8 bases and J 2 bases, with 7 bases left between them. The length of the CDR3 is 11 residues. Here the CDR3 reads CASGFTYEQYF. In DNA, the CDR3 is TGTGCCAGCGGGTTCACCTACGAGCAGTACTTC.

This clonotype showed up just a few times. The rearrangement joins TRBV27 to TRBJ1-1, with D unclear. CDR3 length equals 16 residues. Germline CDR1 is MNHEY and CDR2 is SMNVEV (reference sequence). Trimming pared 0 bases from V and 2 bases from J, leaving 13 bases between. The CDR3 reads CASSLSGRRKNTEAFF. CDR3 in DNA: TGTGCCAGCAGTTTATCCGGCAGAAGGAAAAACACTGAAGCTTTCTTT.

This clonotype came up many times. This chain joins TRBV7-2 and TRBJ2-7, with 9 bases identical to TRBD2. Germline CDR1 SGHTA, CDR2 FQGNSA. The CDR3 covers 14 residues. The V gene end was trimmed by 6 bases and the J gene end by 1 base; junction bases not matched to a gene: 4. CDR3 region: CASSFTSGSYEQYF. The CDR3, as DNA: TGTGCCAGCAGTTTCACTAGCGGGTCCTACGAGCAGTACTTC.

This clonotype was seen ten or more times. J is TRBJ2-5 and V is TRBV4-3, with D maybe TRBD1 (6 bases). The CDR3 contains 13 residues. The V and J ends lost 5 bases and 5 bases respectively, with 12 bases between them. CDR1 and CDR2 (germline): LGHNA, YSLEER. DNA for the CDR3: TGCGCCAGCAGCAACAGGGTTGGGGAGACCCAGTACTTC. As protein: CASSNRVGETQYF.